This T cell receptor (beta chain) is drawn from a study of blood T cell repertoires in COVID-19. Turning to the study itself: Nucleic acid was either cDNA or gDNA, and it came from T cells, B-cell-depleted T cells, or PBMCs.

This clone was seen a few times. Sequencing used immunoSEQ multiplex PCR; TCRdb keeps in-frame clones, though not all of them. The sample has roughly 270,000 clones, roughly 85% seen once; the top ten hold around 2.3%. Symptom resolution, clearance, or two negative PCRs marked donors in Cohort 3 as recovered. This CDR3 region has 17 residues. With 1 base removed from V and 2 bases from J, the gap between germline ends came to 18 bases. The germline gives CDR1 LNHNV, CDR2 YYDKDF (reference sequence). The chain joins TRBV15 to TRBJ2-7; perhaps TRBD1 as D (5 bases). Sequencing input: PBMCs or T cells enriched from blood (not recorded which). The TCR was taken from a woman aged 45-60 years who had recovered from COVID-19. The CDR3 spells CATSRGALPDIPYEQYF. The CDR3 DNA sequence: TGTGCCACCAGCAGAGGGGCCCTCCCGGACATTCCCTACGAGCAGTACTTC.